This TCR beta chain was found in a study of blood T cell repertoires in COVID-19. Across the whole study: Some COVID-19 samples were acute and others convalescent; all came from the United States, Italy and Spain. PBMCs, B-cell-depleted T cells, or T cells were the source of the cDNA or gDNA that made up the material.

Per the germline V gene, CDR1 is SGHRS and CDR2 is YFSETQ. The CDR3 loop spans 13 amino acids. Trimming took 7 bases from V and 0 from J, leaving 7 bases between them. In the authors' workflow: Quantification of nucleated cells was approximated via reference gene primer amplification. The repertoire was sequenced with immunoSEQ multiplex PCR; TCRdb's copy has only in-frame clones and lacks some. Clonal size and the V and J genes are those of that table, whereas D and trimming came from the DNA. The sample records tens of thousands of clones, 80% to 85% being singletons. The sequencing sample was made of peripheral blood. The TCR sequence derives from an elderly man with acute or convalescent COVID-19. This sequence joins TRBV5-1 and TRBJ2-2, with a tentative D call TRBD2 (6 bases). CDR3 bases: TGCGCCAGCGGGGGGACGAACACCGGGGAGCTGTTTTTT. Translated: CASGGTNTGELFF.